The 8 T cell receptor beta chains below come from one sample, sequenced in a study of T cells in Graves' hyperthyroidism and ophthalmopathy. What was amplified from RNA transcripts were TCR beta CDR3 regions. TCR CDR3 underwent first-round RT-PCR with the HTBI primer set. TCRdb reanalysed the multiplex PCR reads using MiXCR and keeps one entry per CDR3 protein. Altogether roughly 500,000 distinct CDR3 sequences are present, around 43% being singletons, with the ten largest covering around two fifths. Input material: peripheral blood or thyroid tissue (not recorded which). Every receptor here comes from an adult woman with Graves' disease, either hyperthyroidism or ophthalmopathy (not recorded which).

This clonotype was picked up a small number of times. The chain links TRBV7-9 to TRBJ2-7, with 8 bases lining up with TRBD1. The V segment lost 3 bases and the J segment 5 bases; nucleotides outside the gene matches: 9. The CDR3 runs to 15 residues. The germline V gene has CDR1 SEHNR and CDR2 FQNEAQ (reference sequence). The CDR3 spells CASSFPGQGRHEQYF. The CDR3 nucleotides are TGTGCCAGCAGCTTCCCCGGACAGGGAAGACACGAGCAGTACTTC.

This chain links TRBV15 with TRBJ2-7; D unclear. V lost 4 bases and J lost 5, with 9 bases in between. The CDR3 totals 12 residues. CDR1 and CDR2 from the germline V gene are LNHNV and YYDKDF (reference sequence). CDR3 coding DNA: TGTGCCACCAGCAAAAGGAGAGACGAGCAGTACTTC. This encodes CATSKRRDEQYF.

This rearrangement joins TRBV12-3 or TRBV12-4 to TRBJ1-2, with D possibly TRBD1 on 6 matching bases. The CDR3 spans 18 residues. V shed 0 bases and J shed 6 bases, with 23 bases lying between them. CDR3 loop: CASSLALVETGRKNGYTF. The CDR3 DNA is TGTGCCAGCAGTTTAGCGCTTGTTGAAACAGGGAGGAAAAATGGCTACACCTTC.

Turning to this clonotype: Relative to the germline gene, one junction end is altered; a read error may explain this. The CDR3 protein is CASSLDPGDILYKQYF. For the CDR3, the DNA is TGCGCCAGCAGCTTGGATCCCGGAGACATTCTCTACAAGCAGTACTTC. The chain combines TRBV5-1 with TRBJ2-7; D remains unclear. From germline, CDR1 is SGHRS and CDR2 YFSETQ. The CDR3 has 16 amino acids.

Many counts were recorded for this clonotype. This rearrangement joins TRBV7-3 to TRBJ1-2, with 7 nucleotides matching TRBD1. This CDR3 spans 17 amino acids. CDR1 is SGHTA, CDR2 FQGTGA, per germline. After removal of 5 bases from V and 3 bases from J, the junction contained 15 bases not matched to a gene. As DNA, the CDR3 is TGTGCCAGCAGCCCCGACAGGGTTGAAACGAAAGACTATGGCTACACCTTC. It specifies CASSPDRVETKDYGYTF.

This clonotype was picked up a small number of times. The V and J genes are TRBV7-2 and TRBJ1-2, with TRBD1 matching 7 bases. The CDR3 contains 14 residues. Trimming cost V 5 bases and J 3 bases; bases outside gene matches: 6. The germline V gene encodes CDR1 SGHTA and CDR2 FQGNSA. As DNA, the CDR3 is TGTGCCAGCAGCAAAACAGGGGAAGACTATGGCTACACCTTC. Protein sequence: CASSKTGEDYGYTF.

The chain carries TRBV15 and TRBJ1-2, with TRBD1 matching over 8 bases. CDR3 size: 16 residues. CDR1 is LNHNV and CDR2 is YYDKDF in the germline V gene (reference sequence). J gave up 2 bases and V 0 bases, and 5 bases lay outside the gene matches. The CDR3 DNA sequence: TGTGCCACCAGCAGAGATCTGTACAGGGGGAACTATGGCTACACCTTC. Its translation: CATSRDLYRGNYGYTF.

This clonotype is a singleton in its sample. This rearrangement joins TRBV24-1 to TRBJ2-6, with D hard to call. V lost 4 bases to trimming and J lost 0 bases, with 12 bases between them. In germline, CDR1 is KGHDR, CDR2 SFDVKD. CDR3 length: 17 residues. CDR3 sequence reads: CATSDPNSRSGANVLTF. CDR3 DNA sequence: TGTGCCACCAGTGACCCAAACAGCCGCTCTGGGGCCAACGTCCTGACTTTC.